Listed below are T cell receptor beta chains from one sample, sequenced in a study of blood T cell repertoires in COVID-19. Produced via immunoSEQ multiplex PCR; TCRdb's table is partial and in-frame only. This sample has roughly 250,000 clones, with about 85% found just once. Sequenced material: PBMCs or T cells enriched from blood (not recorded which). These receptors originate from a woman between 45 and 60 years old who had recovered from COVID-19. Both conserved end residues are part of each CDR3. D genes are given only for firm matches. For some rows the clone size is stated as once, few or many, or as a class when expanded; others skip it.

V: TRBV5-1; D: TRBD1; J: TRBJ1-1; size: NA; DNA: TGCGCCAGCAGCTTGGGAGGAGGGGGCGCCGAGACCACTGAAGCTTTCTTT; CDR3: CASSLGGGGAETTEAFF
V: TRBV6-2/TRBV6-3; D: NA; J: TRBJ2-1; size: NA; DNA: TGTGCCAGCAGTTCCTCTACTAGCACCTACAATGAGCAGTTCTTC; CDR3: CASSSSTSTYNEQFF
V: TRBV7-2; D: TRBD1; J: TRBJ1-6; size: once; DNA: TGTGCCAGCAGCTTAGACAGGGGGCCTAATTCACCCCTCCACTTT; CDR3: CASSLDRGPNSPLHF
V: TRBV2; D: TRBD1; J: TRBJ1-4; size: once; DNA: TGTGCCAGCAGCAGGACAGGGGGCTCTGAAAAACTGTTTTTT; CDR3: CASSRTGGSEKLFF
V: TRBV19; D: TRBD1; J: TRBJ2-1; size: NA; DNA: TGTGCCAGTAGTACGCTCCAGGGGGCCTCCTACAATGAGCAGTTCTTC; CDR3: CASSTLQGASYNEQFF
V: TRBV2; D: NA; J: TRBJ1-1; size: NA; DNA: TGTGCCAGCAGTGAAGCTCGGCAGGCTGGAATTCGAGCTTTCTTT; CDR3: CASSEARQAGIRAFF
V: TRBV7-2; D: NA; J: TRBJ1-1; size: few; DNA: TGTGCCAGCAGCTTCAACAGGAACACTGAAGCTTTCTTT; CDR3: CASSFNRNTEAFF
V: TRBV5-1; D: NA; J: TRBJ2-1; size: NA; DNA: TGCGCCAGCAGCTCGAGTCAGGGGATCGATGAGCAGTTCTTC; CDR3: CASSSSQGIDEQFF
V: TRBV27; D: NA; J: TRBJ2-3; size: NA; DNA: TGTGCCAGCAGTTTACGTCGCACAGATACGCAGTATTTT; CDR3: CASSLRRTDTQYF
V: TRBV12-3/TRBV12-4; D: NA; J: TRBJ2-3; size: NA; DNA: TGTGCCAGCAAAACTCCGACAGCCCGTACGCAGTATTTT; CDR3: CASKTPTARTQYF
V: TRBV18; D: NA; J: TRBJ2-3; size: NA; DNA: TGTGCCAGCTCACCAACTAGCACAGATACGCAGTATTTT; CDR3: CASSPTSTDTQYF
V: TRBV19; D: NA; J: TRBJ1-1; size: NA; DNA: TGTGCCAGTAGTATTCGGGAGAACACTGAAGCTTTCTTT; CDR3: CASSIRENTEAFF
V: TRBV7-9; D: NA; J: TRBJ2-5; size: NA; DNA: TGTGCCAGCAGCTTAAGGCTAGATCAGGAGACCCAGTACTTC; CDR3: CASSLRLDQETQYF
V: TRBV27; D: TRBD2; J: TRBJ2-1; size: NA; DNA: TGTGCCAGCAGCCTTTCCCCTAGCGGGGGTAGCAATGAGCAGTTCTTC; CDR3: CASSLSPSGGSNEQFF
V: TRBV7-9; D: TRBD2; J: TRBJ2-3; size: NA; DNA: TGTGCCAGCAGCACGGGACTAGCGGGAAACGCAGATACGCAGTATTTT; CDR3: CASSTGLAGNADTQYF
V: TRBV27; D: NA; J: TRBJ1-2; size: NA; DNA: TGTGCCAGCAGTTTCAGGGGCGGCGATGGCTACACCTTC; CDR3: CASSFRGGDGYTF
V: TRBV30; D: NA; J: TRBJ1-6; size: NA; DNA: TGTGCCTGGAAAGGGAGGGAGGAAAATTCACCCCTCCACTTT; CDR3: CAWKGREENSPLHF
V: TRBV7-9; D: TRBD2; J: TRBJ2-3; size: NA; DNA: TGTGCCAGCAGCGTTAGCGGGTCGCTGGGTGACACGCAGTATTTT; CDR3: CASSVSGSLGDTQYF
V: TRBV2; D: TRBD1; J: TRBJ1-5; size: NA; DNA: TGTGCCAGCAGTGACCAGGGGGGATACAATCAGCCCCAGCATTTT; CDR3: CASSDQGGYNQPQHF
V: TRBV7-2; D: TRBD2; J: TRBJ2-1; size: NA; DNA: TGTGCCAGCAGCCTGGGGTTAGCGGGACCCCTCATTGAGCAGTTCTTC; CDR3: CASSLGLAGPLIEQFF
V: TRBV6-4; D: TRBD2; J: TRBJ2-3; size: NA; DNA: TGTGCCAGCAGTGAAGCTAGCGGGAGCACAGATACGCAGTATTTT; CDR3: CASSEASGSTDTQYF
V: TRBV5-6; D: NA; J: TRBJ2-1; size: NA; DNA: TGTGCCAGCAGCTTACTAGGCTCCTACAATGAGCAGTTCTTC; CDR3: CASSLLGSYNEQFF
V: TRBV18; D: NA; J: TRBJ2-2; size: NA; DNA: TGTGCCAGCTCACCTAATCGGCTCGGGGGGCGCAACACCGGGGAGCTGTTTTTT; CDR3: CASSPNRLGGRNTGELFF
V: TRBV24-1; D: NA; J: TRBJ1-2; size: NA; DNA: TGTGCCACCAGCTCAGGCGGGACTACCTATGGCTACACCTTC; CDR3: CATSSGGTTYGYTF
V: TRBV15; D: TRBD1; J: TRBJ2-5; size: NA; DNA: TGTGCCACCAGCAAGAACAGGGGGCGAGAGACCCAGTACTTC; CDR3: CATSKNRGRETQYF
V: TRBV7-9; D: NA; J: TRBJ2-1; size: NA; DNA: TGTGCCCCAGGGGCCTTGTCCTACAATGAGCAGTTCTTC; CDR3: CAPGALSYNEQFF
V: TRBV27; D: NA; J: TRBJ2-7; size: NA; DNA: TGTGTCAGTGGAGGGGCCTACTACGAGCAGTACTTC; CDR3: CVSGGAYYEQYF
V: TRBV27; D: NA; J: TRBJ1-1; size: NA; DNA: TGTGCCAGCTGCAGGAGGTTGAGCACTGAAGCTTTCTTT; CDR3: CASCRRLSTEAFF
V: TRBV5-1; D: TRBD2; J: TRBJ2-1; size: NA; DNA: TGCGCCAGCAGCTCTCTAACTAGCGGGAAGCGGAATGAGCAGTTCTTC; CDR3: CASSSLTSGKRNEQFF
V: TRBV19; D: TRBD1; J: TRBJ1-1; size: NA; DNA: TGTGCCAGTACCCAAAGGGGGCTAGGGAACACTGAAGCTTTCTTT; CDR3: CASTQRGLGNTEAFF
V: TRBV20-1; D: NA; J: TRBJ1-2; size: NA; DNA: TGCAGTGCTAGTAACAGGGCGATCGGCGGCTACACCTTC; CDR3: CSASNRAIGGYTF
V: TRBV28; D: NA; J: TRBJ1-5; size: NA; DNA: TGTGCCAGCAGTTTACATGCGGCAGGGATCAATCAGCCCCAGCATTTT; CDR3: CASSLHAAGINQPQHF
V: TRBV4-1; D: TRBD2; J: TRBJ2-1; size: NA; DNA: TGCGCCAGCAGCCGCCCAACTAGCGGGAGGGACAATGAGCAGTTCTTC; CDR3: CASSRPTSGRDNEQFF
V: TRBV2; D: TRBD1; J: TRBJ1-4; size: NA; DNA: TGTGCCAGCAGGCCCTGGACAGGGGAAAAACTGTTTTTT; CDR3: CASRPWTGEKLFF
V: TRBV4-3; D: NA; J: TRBJ1-6; size: NA; DNA: TGCGCCAGCAGCCAAGCTAACGGGAATTCACCCCTCCACTTT; CDR3: CASSQANGNSPLHF
V: TRBV28; D: TRBD1; J: TRBJ1-6; size: NA; DNA: TGTGCCAGCATTGCGGACAGGGTTAATTCACCCCTCCACTTT; CDR3: CASIADRVNSPLHF
V: TRBV7-9; D: TRBD1; J: TRBJ2-3; size: once; DNA: TGTGCCAGCAGCTTCTCCTCCCCGGACAGGGGCAGAGATACGCAGTATTTT; CDR3: CASSFSSPDRGRDTQYF
V: TRBV7-3; D: TRBD2; J: TRBJ2-1; size: NA; DNA: TGTGCCAGCAGCTTCGCTAGCGGGAGGGGCAATGAGCAGTTCTTC; CDR3: CASSFASGRGNEQFF
V: TRBV29-1; D: TRBD1; J: TRBJ1-6; size: NA; DNA: TGCAGCGCGCGACAGGGTAAGGTTGGGAATTCACCCCTCCACTTT; CDR3: CSARQGKVGNSPLHF
V: TRBV7-2; D: NA; J: TRBJ1-4; size: once; DNA: TGTGCCAGCAGCCTATGGGGCGGTAATGAAAAACTGTTTTTT; CDR3: CASSLWGGNEKLFF
V: TRBV28; D: NA; J: TRBJ2-4; size: NA; DNA: TGTGCCAGCACCCACAGCACCAAAAACATTCAGTACTTC; CDR3: CASTHSTKNIQYF
V: TRBV7-2; D: TRBD1; J: TRBJ1-2; size: once; DNA: TGTGCCAGCAGCTTACCGGGACAGGGGGACTATGGCTACACCTTC; CDR3: CASSLPGQGDYGYTF
V: TRBV5-1; D: NA; J: TRBJ2-3; size: NA; DNA: TGCGCCAGCAGCTTGGTGGAGTTTCAAGATACGCAGTATTTT; CDR3: CASSLVEFQDTQYF
V: TRBV7-9; D: NA; J: TRBJ2-3; size: NA; DNA: TGTGCCAGCAGCTTAGTACTAGCCAGCACAGATACGCAGTATTTT; CDR3: CASSLVLASTDTQYF
V: TRBV12-3/TRBV12-4; D: NA; J: TRBJ1-4; size: NA; DNA: TGTGCCAGCACTCAAGGGGCCGAAAAACTGTTTTTT; CDR3: CASTQGAEKLFF
V: TRBV4-2; D: NA; J: TRBJ1-1; size: NA; DNA: TGTGCCAGCAGCCTCCAAGGACACATGAACACTGAAGCTTTCTTT; CDR3: CASSLQGHMNTEAFF
V: TRBV30; D: TRBD1; J: TRBJ1-2; size: NA; DNA: TGTGCCTGGAATCCCGACAGGGACTATGGCTACACCTTC; CDR3: CAWNPDRDYGYTF
V: TRBV20-1; D: TRBD1; J: TRBJ1-2; size: once; DNA: TGCAGTGCTAGTAACAGGGGCGAGGGGTATGGCTACACCTTC; CDR3: CSASNRGEGYGYTF
V: TRBV23-1; D: NA; J: TRBJ2-7; size: NA; DNA: TGCGCCAGCAGTCAATCTTGCAGGGTAAGGCCCTACGAGCAGTACTTC; CDR3: CASSQSCRVRPYEQYF
V: TRBV23-1; D: TRBD2; J: TRBJ2-3; size: NA; DNA: TGCGCCAGCAGTCATACCGGGACTAGCGGGACCGGAGCAGATACGCAGTATTTT; CDR3: CASSHTGTSGTGADTQYF
V: TRBV2; D: NA; J: TRBJ2-7; size: NA; DNA: TGTGCCAGCAATACAGGGACCTACGAGCAGTACTTC; CDR3: CASNTGTYEQYF
V: TRBV7-9; D: TRBD2; J: TRBJ2-3; size: once; DNA: TGTGCCAGCAGCTTTAGCGGGATGAGCACAGATACGCAGTATTTT; CDR3: CASSFSGMSTDTQYF
V: TRBV19; D: NA; J: TRBJ1-5; size: NA; DNA: TGTGCCAGTACCAAATACGGGCAGCGGGATCAGCCCCAGCATTTT; CDR3: CASTKYGQRDQPQHF